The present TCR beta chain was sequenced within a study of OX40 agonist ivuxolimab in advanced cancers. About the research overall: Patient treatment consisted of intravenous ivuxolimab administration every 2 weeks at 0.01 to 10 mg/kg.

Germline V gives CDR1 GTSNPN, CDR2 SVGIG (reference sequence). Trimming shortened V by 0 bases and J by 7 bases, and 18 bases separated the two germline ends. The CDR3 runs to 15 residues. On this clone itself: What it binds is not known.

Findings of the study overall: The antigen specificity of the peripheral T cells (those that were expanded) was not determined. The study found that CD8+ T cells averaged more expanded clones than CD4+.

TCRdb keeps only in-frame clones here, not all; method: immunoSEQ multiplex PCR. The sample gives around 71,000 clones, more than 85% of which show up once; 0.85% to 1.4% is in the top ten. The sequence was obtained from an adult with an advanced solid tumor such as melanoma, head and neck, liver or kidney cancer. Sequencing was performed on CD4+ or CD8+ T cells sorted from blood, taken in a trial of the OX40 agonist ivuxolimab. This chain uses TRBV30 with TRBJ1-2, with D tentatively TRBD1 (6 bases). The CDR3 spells CAWSVQVSGGAGYTF. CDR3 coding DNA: TGTGCCTGGAGTGTACAAGTTTCGGGGGGCGCTGGCTACACCTTC.